This T cell receptor (beta chain) was profiled in a study of naive and memory T cell subsets. Study-wide points: Gini index rose across naive, CM, EM and EMRA in CD4 and CD8. A few larger clonotypes appeared in naive repertoires, especially CD8, possibly memory cells re-expressing CD45RA. Activation and differentiation may alter RNA-based TCR counts.

From the second PCR step, alpha and beta chains were amplified apart. Cells stained for CD3, CD4, CD8, CD45RA and CD27 were sorted into four subsets. Germline CDR1 SGHRS, CDR2 YFSETQ. Trimming pared 2 bases from V and 3 bases from J, leaving 13 bases between. The CDR3 sequence is 15 residues long. An equimolar mix of two oligonucleotides served as the beta constant-region primer for TRBC1 and TRBC2. Ligated cDNA was amplified by four rounds of PCR with nested alpha and beta constant-region primers and SP2. TCRdb re-analysed the UMI-ligation and nested PCR reads in MiXCR, keeping a single row per CDR3 protein. The sample holds roughly 99,000 distinct CDR3 sequences, around 11% seen once. This clonotype came up a few times. Its antigen is undetermined.

This TCR was sampled from a human donor in good health. The sequenced material came from naive CD4+ T cells from blood. V gene TRBV5-1 combines with J gene TRBJ2-3, with D uncertain. The CDR3 region is CASSFQAVMTDTQYF. DNA of the CDR3: TGCGCCAGCAGCTTTCAGGCAGTGATGACAGATACGCAGTATTTT.